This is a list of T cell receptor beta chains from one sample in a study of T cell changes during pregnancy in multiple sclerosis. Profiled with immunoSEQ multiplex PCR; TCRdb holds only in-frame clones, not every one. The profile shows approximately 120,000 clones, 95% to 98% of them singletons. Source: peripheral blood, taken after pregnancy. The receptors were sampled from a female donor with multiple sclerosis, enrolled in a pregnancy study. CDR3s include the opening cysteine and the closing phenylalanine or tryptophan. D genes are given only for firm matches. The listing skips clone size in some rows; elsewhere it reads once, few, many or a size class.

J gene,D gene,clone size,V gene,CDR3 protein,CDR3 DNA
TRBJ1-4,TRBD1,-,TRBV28,CASSFDRVKEKLFF,TGTGCCAGCAGTTTTGACAGGGTCAAAGAAAAACTGTTTTTT
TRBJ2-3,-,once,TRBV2,CASSRDSGTDTQYF,TGTGCCAGCAGTCGGGATTCGGGCACAGATACGCAGTATTTT
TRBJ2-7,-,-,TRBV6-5,CASSVQGSEQYF,TGTGCCAGCAGTGTGCAGGGATCCGAGCAGTACTTC
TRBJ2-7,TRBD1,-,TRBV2,CASRQQGGSYEQYF,TGTGCCAGCAGGCAACAGGGGGGCTCCTACGAGCAGTACTTC
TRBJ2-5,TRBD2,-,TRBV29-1,CSVSWGGLAGAETQYF,TGCAGCGTTTCTTGGGGGGGCCTAGCGGGAGCAGAGACCCAGTACTTC
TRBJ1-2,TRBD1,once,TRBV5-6,CASSLLGTGVGRQNGYTF,TGTGCCAGCAGCCTACTGGGGACAGGTGTGGGTAGGCAAAATGGCTACACCTTC
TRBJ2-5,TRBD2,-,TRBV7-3,CASSSTSGRAGETQYF,TGTGCCAGCAGCTCCACTAGCGGGAGGGCCGGTGAGACCCAGTACTTC
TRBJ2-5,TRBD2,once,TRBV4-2,CASSSLAGSYQETQYF,TGTGCCAGCAGTTCTCTAGCGGGTTCGTACCAAGAGACCCAGTACTTC
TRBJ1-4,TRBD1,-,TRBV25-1,CASSEFGAGGLFF,TGTGCCAGCAGTGAATTCGGGGCAGGGGGACTGTTTTTT
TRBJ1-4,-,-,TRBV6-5,CASRGVNEKLFF,TGTGCCAGCAGAGGAGTTAATGAAAAACTGTTTTTT
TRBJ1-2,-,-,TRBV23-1,CASSHTGGFGYTF,TGCGCCAGCAGTCATACCGGGGGTTTCGGCTACACCTTC
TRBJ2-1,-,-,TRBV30,CAWSVQVVDEQFF,TGTGCCTGGAGTGTTCAGGTCGTCGATGAGCAGTTCTTC
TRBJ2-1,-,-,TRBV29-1,CSVGEQFF,TGCAGCGTCGGTGAGCAGTTCTTC
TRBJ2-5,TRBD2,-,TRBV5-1,CASSLDFWGGKTQYF,TGCGCCAGCAGCTTGGATTTTTGGGGGGGAAAGACCCAGTACTTC
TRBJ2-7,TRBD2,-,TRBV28,CASRDSGRGDEQYF,TGTGCCAGCAGAGATAGCGGGAGGGGAGACGAGCAGTACTTC